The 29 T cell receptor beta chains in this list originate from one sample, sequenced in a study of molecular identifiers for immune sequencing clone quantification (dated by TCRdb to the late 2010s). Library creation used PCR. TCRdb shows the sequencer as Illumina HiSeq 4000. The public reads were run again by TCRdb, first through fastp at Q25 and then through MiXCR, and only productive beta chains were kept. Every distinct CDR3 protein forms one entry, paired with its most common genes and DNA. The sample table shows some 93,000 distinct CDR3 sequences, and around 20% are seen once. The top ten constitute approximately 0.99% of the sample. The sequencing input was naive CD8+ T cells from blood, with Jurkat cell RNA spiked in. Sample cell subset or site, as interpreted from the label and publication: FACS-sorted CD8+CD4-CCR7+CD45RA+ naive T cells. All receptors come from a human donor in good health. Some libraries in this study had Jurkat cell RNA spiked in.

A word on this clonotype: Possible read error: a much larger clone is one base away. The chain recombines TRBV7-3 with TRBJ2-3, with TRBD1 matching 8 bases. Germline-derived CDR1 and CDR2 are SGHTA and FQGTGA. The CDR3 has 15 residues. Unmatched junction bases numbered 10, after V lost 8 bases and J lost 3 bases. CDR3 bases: TGTGCCAGCGGCGACACAGGGGGGCAAACAGATACGCAGTATTTT. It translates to CASGDTGGQTDTQYF.

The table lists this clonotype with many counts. The CDR3 reads CASSQDGIAQHF. Written as DNA, the CDR3 is TGCGCCAGCAGCCAAGATGGTATCGCCCAGCATTTT. V gene TRBV4-1 combines with J gene TRBJ1-5; D gene uncertain. Trimming took 0 bases from V and 11 from J, leaving 8 bases between them. This CDR3 region has 12 residues. Germline-derived CDR1 and CDR2 are MGHRA and YSYEKL.

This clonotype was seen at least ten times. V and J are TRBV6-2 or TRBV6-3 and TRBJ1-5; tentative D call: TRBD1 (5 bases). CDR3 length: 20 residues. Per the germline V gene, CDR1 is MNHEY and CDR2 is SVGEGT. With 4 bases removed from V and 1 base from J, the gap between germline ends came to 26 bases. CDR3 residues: CASSSKGPTNSRASNQPQHF. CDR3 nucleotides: TGTGCCAGCAGTTCAAAGGGACCGACTAACTCCAGAGCGAGCAATCAGCCCCAGCATTTT.

The CDR3 region is CASGRPPPDSHYEQYF. CDR3 DNA: TGTGCCAGCGGTCGACCCCCTCCGGACAGCCACTACGAGCAGTACTTC. V is TRBV6-2 or TRBV6-3 and J is TRBJ2-7; D possibly corresponds to TRBD1 (6 bases). The length of the CDR3 is 16 residues. The germline V and J ends were trimmed by 8 bases and 3 bases, with 23 bases remaining between them. In germline, CDR1 is MNHEY, CDR2 SVGEGT.

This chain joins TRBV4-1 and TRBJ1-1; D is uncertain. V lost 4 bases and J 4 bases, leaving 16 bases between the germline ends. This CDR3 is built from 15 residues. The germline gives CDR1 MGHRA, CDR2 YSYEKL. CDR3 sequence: CASSPMASGVTEAFF. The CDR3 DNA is TGCGCCAGCAGCCCTATGGCGTCTGGGGTCACTGAAGCTTTCTTT.

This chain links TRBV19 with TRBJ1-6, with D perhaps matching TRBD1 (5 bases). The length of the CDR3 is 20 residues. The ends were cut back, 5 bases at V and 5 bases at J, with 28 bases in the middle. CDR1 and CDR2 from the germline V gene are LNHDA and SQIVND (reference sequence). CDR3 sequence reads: CASSSPSHRITEKDNSPLHF. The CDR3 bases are TGTGCCAGTAGTTCCCCTTCCCACAGGATCACCGAGAAAGATAATTCACCCCTCCACTTT.

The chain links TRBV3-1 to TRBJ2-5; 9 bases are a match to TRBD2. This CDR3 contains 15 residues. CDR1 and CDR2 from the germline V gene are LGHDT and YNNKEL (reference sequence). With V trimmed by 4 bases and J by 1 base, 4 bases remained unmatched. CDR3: CASSPSGGTQETQYF. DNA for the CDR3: TGTGCCAGCAGCCCAAGCGGGGGGACCCAAGAGACCCAGTACTTC.

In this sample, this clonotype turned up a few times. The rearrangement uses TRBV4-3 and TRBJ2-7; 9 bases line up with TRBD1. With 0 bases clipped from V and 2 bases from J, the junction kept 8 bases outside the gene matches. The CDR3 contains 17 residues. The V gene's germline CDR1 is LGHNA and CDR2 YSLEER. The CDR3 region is CASSQDRMGTGTYEQYF. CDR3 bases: TGCGCCAGCAGCCAAGATAGGATGGGGACAGGGACCTACGAGCAGTACTTC.

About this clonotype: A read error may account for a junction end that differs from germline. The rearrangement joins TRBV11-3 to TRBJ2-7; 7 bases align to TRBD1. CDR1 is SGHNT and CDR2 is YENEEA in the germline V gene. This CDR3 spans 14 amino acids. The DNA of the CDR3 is TGTGCCAGCAGCTTACGGGACAGAGCGAACGAGCAGCACTTC. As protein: CASSLRDRANEQHF.

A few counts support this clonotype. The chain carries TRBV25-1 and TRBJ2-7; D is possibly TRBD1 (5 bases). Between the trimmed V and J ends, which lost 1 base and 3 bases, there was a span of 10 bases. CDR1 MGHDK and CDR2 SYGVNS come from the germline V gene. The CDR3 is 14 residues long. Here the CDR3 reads CASSELETDYEQYF. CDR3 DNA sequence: TGTGCCAGCAGTGAATTAGAGACAGACTACGAGCAGTACTTC.

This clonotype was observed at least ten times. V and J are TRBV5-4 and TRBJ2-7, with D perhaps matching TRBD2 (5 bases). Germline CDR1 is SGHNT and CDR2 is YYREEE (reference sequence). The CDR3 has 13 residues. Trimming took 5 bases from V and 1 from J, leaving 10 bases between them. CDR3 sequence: CASSSGVSYEQYF. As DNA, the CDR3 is TGTGCCAGCAGTTCCGGGGTATCCTACGAGCAGTACTTC.

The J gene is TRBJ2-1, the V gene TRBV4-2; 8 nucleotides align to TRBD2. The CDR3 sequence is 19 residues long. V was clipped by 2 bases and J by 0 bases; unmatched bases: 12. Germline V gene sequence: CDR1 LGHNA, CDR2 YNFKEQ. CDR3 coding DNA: TGTGCCAGCAGCCAACCTGAGGGAATAGCGGGGCTCTCCTACAATGAGCAGTTCTTC. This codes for CASSQPEGIAGLSYNEQFF.

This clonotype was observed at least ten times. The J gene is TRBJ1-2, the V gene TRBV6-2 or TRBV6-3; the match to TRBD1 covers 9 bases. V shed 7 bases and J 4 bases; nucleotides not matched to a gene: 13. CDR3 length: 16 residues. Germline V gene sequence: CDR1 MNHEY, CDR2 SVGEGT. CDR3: CASTETTGQGLYGYTF. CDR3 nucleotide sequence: TGTGCCAGCACTGAAACAACGGGACAGGGTCTCTATGGCTACACCTTC.

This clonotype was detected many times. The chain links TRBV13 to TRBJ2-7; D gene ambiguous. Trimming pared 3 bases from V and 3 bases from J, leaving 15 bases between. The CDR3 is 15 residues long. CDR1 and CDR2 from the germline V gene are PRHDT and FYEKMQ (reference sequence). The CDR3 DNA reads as TGTGCCAGCAGCTTCGTCGGAGCTTCATTCTACGAGCAGTACTTC. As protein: CASSFVGASFYEQYF.

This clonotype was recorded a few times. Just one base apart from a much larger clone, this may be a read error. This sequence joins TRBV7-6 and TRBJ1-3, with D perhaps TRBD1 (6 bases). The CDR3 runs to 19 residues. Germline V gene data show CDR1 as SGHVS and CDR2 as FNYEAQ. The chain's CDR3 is CASSLWAVEGGLSGSTIYF. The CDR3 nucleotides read TGTGCCAGCAGCTTATGGGCGGTGGAAGGGGGTCTCTCTGGAAGCACCATATATTTT.

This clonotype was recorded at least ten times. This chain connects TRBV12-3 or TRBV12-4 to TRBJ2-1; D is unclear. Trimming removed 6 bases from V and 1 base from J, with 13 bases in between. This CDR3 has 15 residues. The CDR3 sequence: CASSLIVASYNEQFF. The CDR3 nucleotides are TGTGCCAGCAGCCTAATAGTGGCATCCTACAATGAGCAGTTCTTC.

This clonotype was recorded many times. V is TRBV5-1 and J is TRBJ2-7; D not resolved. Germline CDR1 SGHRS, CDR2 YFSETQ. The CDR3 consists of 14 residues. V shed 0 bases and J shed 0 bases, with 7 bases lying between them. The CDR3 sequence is CASSLGTNSYEQYF. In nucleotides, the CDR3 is TGCGCCAGCAGCTTGGGGACCAACTCCTACGAGCAGTACTTC.

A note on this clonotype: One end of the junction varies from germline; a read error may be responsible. CDR3 in amino acids: CASSILAGGQEAQYF. The CDR3 nucleotides are TGTGCCAGTAGTATACTAGCGGGGGGTCAAGAGGCCCAGTACTTC. This chain joins TRBV19 and TRBJ2-5, with 11 bases identical to TRBD2. The germline CDR1 and CDR2 sequences are LNHDA and SQIVND (reference sequence). The CDR3 loop spans 15 amino acids.

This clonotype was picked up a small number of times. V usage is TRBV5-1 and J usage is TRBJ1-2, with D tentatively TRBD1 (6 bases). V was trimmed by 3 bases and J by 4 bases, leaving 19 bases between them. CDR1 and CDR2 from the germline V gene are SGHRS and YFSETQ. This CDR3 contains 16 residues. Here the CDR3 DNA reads TGCGCCAGCAGCTCTACCGGGACAAGGGACCCCTATGGCTACACCTTC. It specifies CASSSTGTRDPYGYTF.

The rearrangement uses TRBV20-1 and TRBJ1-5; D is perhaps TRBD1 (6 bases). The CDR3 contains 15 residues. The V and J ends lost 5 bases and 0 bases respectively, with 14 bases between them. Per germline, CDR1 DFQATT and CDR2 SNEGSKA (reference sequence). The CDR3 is CSASRTVYSNQPQHF. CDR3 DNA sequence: TGCAGTGCTTCCCGGACAGTTTATAGCAATCAGCCCCAGCATTTT.

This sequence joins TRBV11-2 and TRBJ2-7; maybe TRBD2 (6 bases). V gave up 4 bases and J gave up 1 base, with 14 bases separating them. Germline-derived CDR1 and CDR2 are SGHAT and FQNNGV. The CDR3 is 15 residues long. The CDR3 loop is CASSSAGTGSYEQYF. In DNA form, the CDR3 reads TGTGCCAGCAGCTCCGCGGGAACTGGGTCCTACGAGCAGTACTTC.

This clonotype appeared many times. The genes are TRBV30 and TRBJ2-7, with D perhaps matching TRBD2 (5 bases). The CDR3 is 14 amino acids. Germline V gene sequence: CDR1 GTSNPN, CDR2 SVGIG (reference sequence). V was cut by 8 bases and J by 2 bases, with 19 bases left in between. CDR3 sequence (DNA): TGTGCCGGCCAAGGGAGCTCTTATACCTACGAGCAGTACTTC. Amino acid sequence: CAGQGSSYTYEQYF.

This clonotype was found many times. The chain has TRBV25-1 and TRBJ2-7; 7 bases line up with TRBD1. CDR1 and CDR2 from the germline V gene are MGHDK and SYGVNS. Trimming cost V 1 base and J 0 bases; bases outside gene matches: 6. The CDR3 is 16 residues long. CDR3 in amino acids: CASSEFGDRFSYEQYF. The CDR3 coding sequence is TGTGCCAGCAGTGAATTCGGGGACAGATTCTCCTACGAGCAGTACTTC.

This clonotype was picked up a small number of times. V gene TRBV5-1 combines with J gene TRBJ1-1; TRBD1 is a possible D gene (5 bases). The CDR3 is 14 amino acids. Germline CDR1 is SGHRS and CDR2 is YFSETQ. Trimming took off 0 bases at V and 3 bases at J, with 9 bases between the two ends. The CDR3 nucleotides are TGCGCCAGCAGCTTGGTTGCGGGGCACACTGAAGCTTTCTTT. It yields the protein CASSLVAGHTEAFF.

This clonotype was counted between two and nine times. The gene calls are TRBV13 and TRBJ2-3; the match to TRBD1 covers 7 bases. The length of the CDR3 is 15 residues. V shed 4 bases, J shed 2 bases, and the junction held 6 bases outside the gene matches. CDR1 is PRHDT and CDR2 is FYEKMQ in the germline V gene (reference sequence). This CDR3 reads CASSSGQQHTDTQYF. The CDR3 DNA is TGTGCCAGCAGCTCGGGACAGCAACACACAGATACGCAGTATTTT.

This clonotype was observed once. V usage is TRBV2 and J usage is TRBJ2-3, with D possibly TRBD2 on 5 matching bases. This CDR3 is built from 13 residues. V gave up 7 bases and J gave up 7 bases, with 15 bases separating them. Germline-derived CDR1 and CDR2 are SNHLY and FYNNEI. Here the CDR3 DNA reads TGTGCCAGCACCGAATTTCCTAGCAATACGCAGTATTTT. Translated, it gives CASTEFPSNTQYF.

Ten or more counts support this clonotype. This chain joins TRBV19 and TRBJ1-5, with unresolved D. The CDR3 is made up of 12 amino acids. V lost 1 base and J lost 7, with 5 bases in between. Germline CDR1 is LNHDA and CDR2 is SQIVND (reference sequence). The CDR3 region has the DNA TGTGCCAGTAGTATAGCCTGGCAGCCCCAGCATTTT. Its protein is CASSIAWQPQHF.

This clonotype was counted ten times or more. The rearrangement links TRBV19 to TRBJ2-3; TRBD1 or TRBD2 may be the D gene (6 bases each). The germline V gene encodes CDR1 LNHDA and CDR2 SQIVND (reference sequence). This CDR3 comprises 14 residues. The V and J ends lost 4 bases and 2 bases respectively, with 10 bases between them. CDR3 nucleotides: TGTGCCAGTAGTACGGGGGCGACCACAGATACGCAGTATTTT. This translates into CASSTGATTDTQYF.

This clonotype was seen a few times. This CDR3 reads CASSPPLGGRADTQYF. In DNA form, the CDR3 reads TGTGCCAGCAGCCCTCCACTGGGCGGGAGGGCTGATACGCAGTATTTT. V and J are TRBV7-9 and TRBJ2-3; TRBD2 matches at 9 bases. J gave up 6 bases and V 5 bases, and 12 bases lay outside the gene matches. The germline V gene has CDR1 SEHNR and CDR2 FQNEAQ (reference sequence). The CDR3 totals 16 residues.